This T cell receptor (beta chain) is drawn from a study of PD-L1 blockade in urothelial cancer (dated by TCRdb to 2016 to 2017). With respect to the entire study: Every patient began therapy at some point between 2013 and 2015 and was given atezolizumab 1,200 mg intravenously every 3 weeks. Pretreatment tumor samples, along with matched peripheral blood serially collected before and after atezolizumab treatment, were subjected to TCR sequencing. Blood samples gave a median of about 140,000 T cells and roughly 83,000 unique TCRs, with a median clonality of roughly 0.08. Twenty-nine patients had pretreatment blood TCR-seq, about 24 had at least one posttreatment blood collection, and about 24 had tumor TCR-seq. An ECOG performance status of 0 or 1 was recorded for the patients, and 0 to 3 prior chemotherapy regimens had been received by the patients. Durable clinical benefit was defined as progression-free survival longer than 6 months, and TCR features were also tested against progression-free and overall survival. Twenty-five of 29 patients were identified as males with urothelial cancer of bladder origin, and a prior smoking history was reported by 18 of 29 patients. Blood samples were analyzed 3 weeks after the start of treatment (second dose) and 6 weeks after the start of treatment. Whole exome sequencing and RNA sequencing of pretreatment tumors were performed alongside TCR sequencing in the same patients. Somatic, immune and clinical correlates of response to PD-L1 blockade with atezolizumab in urothelial cancer were the focus of an exploratory multi-omic analysis. Under 10 patients reached durable clinical benefit, while 20 patients did not. Broader findings and caveats from the paper: Patients with durable benefit showed greater expansion of tumor-associated TCR clones in peripheral blood 3 weeks after starting treatment (n = 22, p = 0.022). Improved progression-free and overall survival was found to be associated with pretreatment peripheral blood TCR clonality below the median. Small sample size (n ≈ 30) and many exploratory analyses mean the results are intended to be hypothesis-generating.

As to this clone: Its antigen is still unknown. Base qualities are not recorded, but no much larger clone differs from it by a single base.

From a lookup of the germline V gene (reference sequence), CDR1 and CDR2 are MNHEY and SMNVEV. Trimming leaves V shorter by 5 bases and J shorter by 4 bases, with the junction holding 3 bases beyond the gene matches. The CDR3 holds 15 amino acids from the cysteine to the phenylalanine. The only DNA kept is the CDR3, 45 bases in frame from the first base. The cohort included 25 to 35 patients with locally advanced or metastatic urothelial carcinoma who were treated at Memorial Sloan Kettering on a trial protocol. Peripheral blood mononuclear cells were collected pretreatment and during treatment, with between 1 and 8 total time points per patient. The Qiagen DNeasy Blood extraction kit was used to purify genomic DNA from total PBMCs and tumor samples. Collected pretreatment and during treatment, PBMCs were isolated and stored as previously described. Synthetic TCR analog templates were spiked into each PCR to estimate absolute template abundance from read counts. The immunoSEQ assay was used to amplify TCRbeta CDR3 regions from genomic DNA with bias-controlled V and J gene primers. Sequencing of rearranged TCRbeta segments was performed at approximately 20X coverage. On the authors' methods: Clustering was used to correct sequencing errors, and CDR3s were annotated against IMGT so that V, D and J genes could be assigned. Only productive TCRbeta rearrangements were used in downstream analyses, excluding out-of-frame or stop-codon sequences. Clonality was computed as one minus Shannon entropy normalized by the log of the number of unique productive sequences. Fisher's exact test with Benjamini-Hochberg correction, using a cutoff of adjusted p below 0.01, was how clones that differed between time points or between blood and tumor were identified. Drawn from immuneACCESS, this table holds only the in-frame rearrangements with V and J called that TCRdb kept. Clones are partly lost; checked studies trace under half to an unresolved V gene and leave the rest unexplained. The DNA gave D and trimming, while V, J and clone size come from that table. Across this sample there are 29,000 or so clones, with about 87% seen only once. Around 3.2% of the sample comes from the top ten.

The sequencing used PBMCs, collected around atezolizumab (anti-PD-L1) treatment. The rearrangement combines TRBV27 with TRBJ2-5, with 14 central nucleotides matching TRBD2. The receptor's source is a man between 50 and 59 years old with urothelial cancer. Read as DNA, the sequence is TGTGCCAGCAGTCCCGGGACTAGCGGGAGAGAGACCCAGTACTTC. Its coded protein is CASSPGTSGRETQYF.